Listed below are T cell receptor beta chains from one sample, sequenced in a study of cytomegalovirus exposure and HLA in healthy donors. Using immunoSEQ multiplex PCR, the repertoire was profiled, and TCRdb retains in-frame clones only, with some absent. Of some 70,000 clones listed, around 80% were seen once; the top ten hold 1.5% to 2%. Sample: PBMCs. These receptors all come from a man younger than 35 in good health and CMV-seronegative. The CDR3 runs from the conserved cysteine through the conserved F or W. D genes are given only for firm matches. Size tells how often a clone was seen (once, few, many) or the class of an expanded clone, and some rows leave it out.

v_call	clone_size	j_call	d_call	cdr3_nt	cdr3_aa
TRBV7-6	.	TRBJ2-7	TRBD1	TGTGCCTCGGGGCCGGGACAGGGGATCCACGAGCAGTACTTC	CASGPGQGIHEQYF
TRBV6-4	.	TRBJ1-2	TRBD1	TGTGCCAGCAGTACGGGACAGGGTAGTGGCTACACCTTC	CASSTGQGSGYTF
TRBV7-3	few	TRBJ1-1	TRBD1	TGTGCCAGCAGCCTAGGGACAGGGTTTGAAGCTTTCTTT	CASSLGTGFEAFF
TRBV28	.	TRBJ2-7	TRBD2	TGTGCCAGCAGTTCCTATAGGACTAGCGGGAGAGAAGAACAGTACTTC	CASSSYRTSGREEQYF
TRBV4-2	.	TRBJ2-1	.	TGTGCCAGCAGCCAAGTTCATTCCGCGGATCTACACTACAATGAGCAGTTCTTC	CASSQVHSADLHYNEQFF
TRBV29-1	.	TRBJ1-5	TRBD1	TGCAGCGTTTCCGACAGGGTCAATCAGCCCCAGCATTTT	CSVSDRVNQPQHF
TRBV4-1	.	TRBJ1-1	.	TGCGCCAGCAGAACTGGAGGTATGAACACTGAAGCTTTCTTT	CASRTGGMNTEAFF
TRBV4-3	.	TRBJ2-2	.	TGCGCCAGCAGCCAAGACGGGGCCGGGGAGCTGTTTTTT	CASSQDGAGELFF
TRBV9	.	TRBJ2-3	TRBD2	TGTGCCAGCAGCGTAGATCTAGCGGGAAAAGGTTCGATGGATACGCAGTATTTT	CASSVDLAGKGSMDTQYF
TRBV4-3	.	TRBJ1-2	.	TGCGCCAGCAGCCAAGTTGGGCAGGGCTGGGACTATGGCTACACCTTC	CASSQVGQGWDYGYTF
TRBV29-1	.	TRBJ2-7	.	TGCAGCGTTGTGAGCGGTGTGCCCGACGAGCAGTACTTC	CSVVSGVPDEQYF
TRBV28	.	TRBJ2-1	.	TGTGCCAGCAGTATCATCGACAGACACTACAATGAGCAGTTCTTC	CASSIIDRHYNEQFF
TRBV29-1	.	TRBJ2-7	.	TGCAGCACCAGGGACAACTACGAGCAGTACTTC	CSTRDNYEQYF
TRBV6-5	once	TRBJ1-2	.	TGTGCCAGCAGTCCTGGCAGGGTGAGCTACACCTTC	CASSPGRVSYTF
TRBV18	once	TRBJ2-7	TRBD2	TGTGCCAGCTCACCCGGGACTAGTAATACCTACGAGCAGTACTTC	CASSPGTSNTYEQYF
TRBV5-4	.	TRBJ1-2	.	TGTGCCACCCAACCGGTGGAGTCGAGAAGGGGCTACACCTTC	CATQPVESRRGYTF
TRBV7-8	few	TRBJ2-3	TRBD2	TGTGCCACCGGACTAGCGGGCACGGATACGCAGTATTTT	CATGLAGTDTQYF
TRBV5-1	.	TRBJ2-7	TRBD1	TGCGCCAGCAGCAGGACAGGTCCCCCCTACGAGCAGTACTTC	CASSRTGPPYEQYF
TRBV2	.	TRBJ1-5	TRBD1	TGTGCCAGCAGAACCGGACAGGAAAATCAGCCCCAGCATTTT	CASRTGQENQPQHF
TRBV27	.	TRBJ1-1	.	TGTGCCAGCAGTGGTTGGGGGCCGTTGGGAGCTTTCTTT	CASSGWGPLGAFF
TRBV7-9	once	TRBJ2-7	TRBD2	TGTGCCAGCAGCTTAACCCTAGCGGGGGGGCGGGAGCAGTACTTC	CASSLTLAGGREQYF
TRBV19	once	TRBJ1-5	.	TGTGCCAGTAGTATACGCGGGCAGTTTAGCAATCAGCCCCAGCATTTT	CASSIRGQFSNQPQHF
TRBV2	.	TRBJ1-1	TRBD1	TGTGCCAGCAGGACAGGGATTGGGGGGGCTTTCTTT	CASRTGIGGAFF
TRBV7-2	.	TRBJ1-3	.	TGTGCCAGCAGCTTAGCCCCAGGAACTAGCTTCGGAAACACCATATATTTT	CASSLAPGTSFGNTIYF
TRBV29-1	.	TRBJ2-1	.	TGCAGCGTTGACGGGAGCTCCTACAATGAGCAGTTCTTC	CSVDGSSYNEQFF
TRBV27	.	TRBJ2-7	TRBD1	TGTGCCAGCAAAGGACAGGGAATCTTGTGGGACGAGCAGTACTTC	CASKGQGILWDEQYF
TRBV4-3	.	TRBJ2-1	TRBD2	TGCGCCAGCAGCCAAGCGGCTAGCGGGGGTGCGTCCTACAATGAGCAGTTCTTC	CASSQAASGGASYNEQFF
TRBV2	.	TRBJ1-2	.	TGTGCCAGCAGTGAGGTCTGGGGCCAATCCTATGGCTACACCTTC	CASSEVWGQSYGYTF
TRBV6-5	.	TRBJ2-7	.	TGTGCCAGCAGGCCCCTAACAGAGTCCTACGAGCAGTACTTC	CASRPLTESYEQYF
TRBV5-4	.	TRBJ2-7	TRBD1	TGTGCCAGCAGCCTCGGACAGGCCGAGCAGTACTTC	CASSLGQAEQYF
TRBV5-4	.	TRBJ2-7	TRBD2	TGTGCCAGCAGCAAGGGACTAGCGGGACAGGGATCCTACGAGCAGTACTTC	CASSKGLAGQGSYEQYF